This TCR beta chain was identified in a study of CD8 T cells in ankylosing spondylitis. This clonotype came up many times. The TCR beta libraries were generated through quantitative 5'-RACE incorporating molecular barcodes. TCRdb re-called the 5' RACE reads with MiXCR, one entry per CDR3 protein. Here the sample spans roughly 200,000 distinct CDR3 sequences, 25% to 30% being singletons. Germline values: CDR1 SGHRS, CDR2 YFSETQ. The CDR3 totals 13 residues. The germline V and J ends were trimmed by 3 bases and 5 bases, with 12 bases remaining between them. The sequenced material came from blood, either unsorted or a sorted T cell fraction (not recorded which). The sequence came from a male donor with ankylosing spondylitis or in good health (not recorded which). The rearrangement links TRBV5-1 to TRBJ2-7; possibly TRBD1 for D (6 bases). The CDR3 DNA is TGCGCCAGCAGCTGGGGGAAGGGGGACGAGCAGTACTTC. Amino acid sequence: CASSWGKGDEQYF.